Presented here are 24 T cell receptor beta chains from one specimen sequenced in a study of blood T cell repertoires in COVID-19. The repertoire was sequenced with immunoSEQ multiplex PCR; TCRdb's copy has only in-frame clones and lacks some. The data contain roughly 330,000 clones, 70% to 90% of them singletons. The sample was PBMCs or T cells enriched from blood (not recorded which). The source is a woman between 25 and 40 years old who had recovered from COVID-19.

The gene calls are TRBV7-6 and TRBJ1-3; a weak D match, TRBD1 (6 bases). The V and J ends lost 7 bases and 0 bases respectively, with 19 bases between them. This CDR3 has 17 amino acids. Germline CDR1 is SGHVS and CDR2 is FNYEAQ. The CDR3 nucleotides are TGTGCCAGCACCCTACGGCCTAAGGGGGACTCTGGAAACACCATATATTTT. Protein: CASTLRPKGDSGNTIYF.

In the case of this clone: Additional DNA sequences in this sample encode the identical CDR3. V and J are TRBV19 and TRBJ2-1; the match to TRBD1 covers 10 bases. Per the germline V gene, CDR1 is LNHDA and CDR2 is SQIVND (reference sequence). This CDR3 comprises 15 residues. Germline trimming cut 3 bases from V and 7 bases from J; bases unmatched to any gene: 6. CDR3 region: CASSIRDRGGNEQFF. DNA of the CDR3: TGTGCCAGTAGTATCCGGGACAGGGGTGGGAATGAGCAGTTCTTC.

There are a few counts of this clone. This rearrangement joins TRBV19 to TRBJ2-7; TRBD1 is a possible D gene (6 bases). V was cut by 6 bases and J by 3 bases, with 18 bases left in between. This CDR3 spans 15 amino acids. CDR1 LNHDA and CDR2 SQIVND come from the germline V gene (reference sequence). In DNA form, the CDR3 reads TGTGCCAGTAGACCACCTACGACAGGAGACTACGAGCAGTACTTC. Its translation: CASRPPTTGDYEQYF.

The V call is TRBV6-5, the J call TRBJ2-2, with TRBD2 matching 8 bases. Germline V gene data show CDR1 as MNHEY and CDR2 as SVGAGI. The CDR3 has 15 residues. J gave up 4 bases and V 7 bases, and 8 bases lay outside the gene matches. Written as DNA, the CDR3 is TGTGCCAGCACGTGGGCGGGGGGCCCCACCGGGGAGCTGTTTTTT. Amino acids: CASTWAGGPTGELFF.

The CDR3 protein is CASRETGANTEAFF. CDR3 in DNA: TGTGCCAGCAGGGAGACAGGGGCGAACACTGAAGCTTTCTTT. This chain uses TRBV6-5 with TRBJ1-1, with 8 nucleotides matching TRBD1. Germline V gene data show CDR1 as MNHEY and CDR2 as SVGAGI. This CDR3 has 14 amino acids. After removal of 6 bases from V and 1 base from J, the junction contained 4 bases not matched to a gene.

This sequence joins TRBV29-1 and TRBJ1-2; TRBD1 might be the D (5 bases). Germline V lookup: CDR1 SQVTM, CDR2 ANQGSEA. Deletions cut 0 bases from V and 7 bases from J, with 21 bases between. The CDR3 length is 16 residues. As DNA, the CDR3 is TGCAGCGTTGAAGAAGCTGGGGCAGGGCTTATCGGTGGCTACACCTTC. As protein: CSVEEAGAGLIGGYTF.

The chain carries TRBV10-1 and TRBJ2-5, with a weak D call TRBD2 (6 bases). CDR1 is WNHNN, CDR2 SYGVQD, per germline (reference sequence). This CDR3 has 12 amino acids. Trimming pared 3 bases from V and 10 bases from J, leaving 12 bases between. The CDR3 DNA reads as TGCGCCAGCAGTGACCCGGGCGGGGTCCAGTACTTC. Its translation: CASSDPGGVQYF.

The chain recombines TRBV6-5 with TRBJ1-2, with D maybe TRBD1 (6 bases). This CDR3 comprises 14 residues. Germline V gene data show CDR1 as MNHEY and CDR2 as SVGAGI. The ends were cut back, 6 bases at V and 4 bases at J, with 15 bases in the middle. The CDR3 sequence is CASRGDNGGYGYTF. The DNA of the CDR3 is TGTGCCAGCAGGGGGGACAATGGAGGCTATGGCTACACCTTC.

CDR3 nucleotides: TGCGCCAGCAGCCGGACTAGCGGGGGACTCTACAATGAGCAGTTCTTC. Encoded protein: CASSRTSGGLYNEQFF. This chain links TRBV5-1 with TRBJ2-1, with 13 bases lining up with TRBD2. CDR3 size: 16 residues. The V and J ends lost 4 bases and 3 bases, in that order; junction bases with no gene match: 4. CDR1 and CDR2 from the germline V gene are SGHRS and YFSETQ.

The gene calls are TRBV2 and TRBJ1-1; D is perhaps TRBD1 (5 bases). Trimming cost V 6 bases and J 7 bases, with 15 bases left between them. The CDR3 is 13 residues long. Germline V lookup: CDR1 SNHLY, CDR2 FYNNEI. CDR3 DNA: TGTGCCAGCAGAGGCGGCCAACAGGTTGAAGCTTTCTTT. Translating it yields CASRGGQQVEAFF.

The chain recombines TRBV27 with TRBJ1-5, with D perhaps TRBD1 (5 bases). Germline CDR1 is MNHEY and CDR2 is SMNVEV (reference sequence). V lost 4 bases, J lost 5 bases, and 12 bases lay in between. CDR3 length: 14 amino acids. The CDR3 coding sequence is TGTGCCAGCAGTTCCCAGGGATCCTATCAGCCCCAGCATTTT. Its protein is CASSSQGSYQPQHF.

V usage is TRBV2 and J usage is TRBJ2-5; 9 bases fit TRBD2. From germline, CDR1 is SNHLY and CDR2 FYNNEI. The V gene end was trimmed by 6 bases and the J gene end by 0 bases; junction bases not matched to a gene: 5. The CDR3 has 15 amino acids. CDR3 DNA: TGTGCCAGCAGGGGGCCTAGCGGGGACCAAGAGACCCAGTACTTC. Amino acids: CASRGPSGDQETQYF.

This clone was detected once. The chain joins TRBV7-9 to TRBJ1-2; D is unclear. This CDR3 comprises 14 residues. Between the trimmed V and J ends, which lost 1 base and 2 bases, there was a span of 8 bases. CDR1 SEHNR and CDR2 FQNEAQ come from the germline V gene (reference sequence). The CDR3 here is CASSLGSRNYGYTF. As DNA, the CDR3 is TGTGCCAGCAGCTTAGGATCCAGGAACTATGGCTACACCTTC.

The chain combines TRBV9 with TRBJ1-4; 8 bases fit TRBD1. Germline V gene lookup returns CDR1 SGDLS and CDR2 YYNGEE. V lost 0 bases, J lost 0 bases, and 4 bases stayed unmatched. CDR3 length: 17 amino acids. The CDR3 bases are TGTGCCAGCAGCGTAGGACAGGGGCCTGCAACTAATGAAAAACTGTTTTTT. Translation gives CASSVGQGPATNEKLFF.

The chain is built from TRBV14 and TRBJ1-2, with 10 positions matching TRBD1. Germline V gene sequence: CDR1 SGHDN, CDR2 FVKESK. With V trimmed by 1 base and J by 4 bases, 6 bases remained unmatched. This CDR3 contains 16 residues. CDR3: CASSQAGTGESYGYTF. The CDR3 DNA reads as TGTGCCAGCAGCCAAGCGGGGACAGGGGAGAGCTATGGCTACACCTTC.

The V and J genes are TRBV16 and TRBJ1-2, with 7 bases identical to TRBD1. The V gene end was trimmed by 0 bases and the J gene end by 5 bases; junction bases not matched to a gene: 3. CDR3 size: 14 residues. Germline CDR1 reads KGHSY; CDR2 reads FQNENV. CDR3 DNA sequence: TGTGCCAGCAGCCAATCTTCAGGGGGATATGGCTACACCTTC. This translates into CASSQSSGGYGYTF.

The CDR3 sequence: CASSLGRGEQFF. CDR3 sequence (DNA): TGTGCCAGCAGCTTAGGCAGGGGTGAGCAGTTCTTC. V usage is TRBV7-2 and J usage is TRBJ2-1; D possibly corresponds to TRBD1 (6 bases). Deletions cut 1 base from V and 9 bases from J, with 7 bases between. Germline assignment: CDR1 SGHTA and CDR2 FQGNSA. The CDR3 runs to 12 residues.

The chain has TRBV18 and TRBJ1-3; 7 bases are a match to TRBD1. CDR3 length: 18 amino acids. The germline V gene has CDR1 KGHSH and CDR2 LQKENI. The V segment lost 4 bases and the J segment 1 base; nucleotides outside the gene matches: 13. CDR3 DNA: TGTGCCAGCTCACGCATAATCGGACAGGTCCCTTCTGGAAACACCATATATTTT. Protein product: CASSRIIGQVPSGNTIYF.

The chain has TRBV12-3 or TRBV12-4 and TRBJ2-7; D is unresolved. This CDR3 has 13 amino acids. Trimming took off 2 bases at V and 3 bases at J, with 8 bases between the two ends. CDR3 protein: CASSLSGSYEQYF. CDR3 nucleotides: TGTGCCAGCAGTTTATCGGGTAGCTACGAGCAGTACTTC.

This sequence joins TRBV7-2 and TRBJ2-1, with 9 bases that match TRBD1. CDR1 SGHTA and CDR2 FQGNSA come from the germline V gene. This CDR3 region has 16 residues. J gave up 4 bases and V 5 bases, and 9 bases lay outside the gene matches. In DNA, the CDR3 is TGTGCCAGCAGCCCAACAGGGGGCGGGCATTACAATGAGCAGTTCTTC. The encoded protein is CASSPTGGGHYNEQFF.

This rearrangement joins TRBV11-2 to TRBJ1-1, with D unclear. Trimming removed 2 bases at V and 11 bases at J, with 15 bases between. CDR3 length: 13 residues. From germline, CDR1 is SGHAT and CDR2 FQNNGV. The CDR3 sequence is CASSLQRPGSAFF. Here the CDR3 DNA reads TGTGCCAGCAGCTTACAGAGGCCGGGGTCGGCTTTCTTT.

The chain is built from TRBV5-1 and TRBJ2-6; 7 positions agree with TRBD1. V shed 5 bases and J 0 bases; nucleotides not matched to a gene: 5. Germline CDR1 is SGHRS and CDR2 is YFSETQ. The CDR3 length is 16 residues. CDR3 in DNA: TGCGCCAGCAGGCCTCGACAGGGCTCTGGGGCCAACGTCCTGACTTTC. Translated: CASRPRQGSGANVLTF.

The J gene is TRBJ2-7, the V gene TRBV18, with 7 bases lining up with TRBD1. The CDR3 spans 14 residues. V was pared by 6 bases and J by 6 bases, with 11 bases of the junction left unmatched. From germline, CDR1 is KGHSH and CDR2 LQKENI. CDR3 sequence (DNA): TGTGCCAGCTCCCGGCTACAGGGGAATGGCGAGCAGTACTTC. Protein product: CASSRLQGNGEQYF. The entire variable domain, with the rest obtained from reference TRBV18 and TRBJ2-7, is as follows: NAGVMQNPRHLVRRRGQEARLRCSPMKGHSHVYWYRQLPEEGLKFMVYLQKENIIDESGMPKERFSAEFPKEGPSILRIQQVVRGDSAAYFCASSRLQGNGEQYFGPGTRLTVT.

This clone is a singleton in its sample. The V and J genes are TRBV3-1 (or the pseudogene TRBV3-2) and TRBJ2-1; weak D call: TRBD2 (7 bases). The CDR3 spans 15 residues. Per the germline V gene, CDR1 is LGHDT and CDR2 is YNNKEL (reference sequence). V was cut by 4 bases and J by 5 bases, with 15 bases left in between. CDR3 sequence reads: CASSPLGGAHNEQFF. Here the CDR3 DNA reads TGTGCCAGCAGCCCCCTAGGGGGGGCCCACAATGAGCAGTTCTTC.